This T cell receptor beta chain was profiled in a study of shared clonotypes between healthy human individuals. The method was immunoSEQ multiplex PCR; TCRdb's version includes in-frame clones alone and lacks a portion of them. The table lists 2 million to 2.5 million clones, around 90% of them singletons, with approximately 0.39% in the top ten. Donation came from healthy HIV-negative adults that had no recent acute infections or vaccinations. V was cut by 3 bases and J by 4 bases, with 15 bases left in between. The CDR3 has 15 residues. The germline CDR1 and CDR2 sequences are KGHSH and LQKENI. On this clone itself: Different DNA sequences within this sample yield the same CDR3.

This chain links TRBV18 with TRBJ1-1; the D gene is possibly TRBD1 (6 bases). Sequenced input: naive CD4+ T cells from PBMCs. Described subset: CD45RA+ positively selected. This clonotype was sampled from a man aged 18-30 years in good health. Some clones in this sample may be carry-over from other donors' samples. CDR3 nucleotides: TGTGCCAGCTCACCGGGTAAGGGAGGGGGCACTGAAGCTTTCTTT. It translates to CASSPGKGGGTEAFF.